This TCR beta chain was recorded in a study of blood T cell repertoires in COVID-19. The germline CDR1 and CDR2 sequences are MNHEY and SVGAGI. The V end was cut by 6 bases, the J end by 0 bases, with 8 bases between. This CDR3 spans 13 amino acids. In the original workflow: Nucleated cell counts were estimated from reference gene primer amplification. Sequencing used immunoSEQ multiplex PCR; TCRdb keeps in-frame clones, though not all of them. V and J calls and clone size come straight from that table; D and trimming were deduced from the DNA. The sample comprises roughly 220,000 clones, nearly 90% of which are singletons, and roughly 15% rests with the top ten.

Sequencing input: PBMCs or T cells enriched from blood (not recorded which). This clonotype was sampled from a man aged 25 to 40 who had been exposed to COVID-19. This chain connects TRBV6-5 to TRBJ1-2, with unresolved D. The CDR3 DNA reads as TGTGCCAGCAGCGGCGGCCCTAACTATGGCTACACCTTC. Translating gives CASSGGPNYGYTF.